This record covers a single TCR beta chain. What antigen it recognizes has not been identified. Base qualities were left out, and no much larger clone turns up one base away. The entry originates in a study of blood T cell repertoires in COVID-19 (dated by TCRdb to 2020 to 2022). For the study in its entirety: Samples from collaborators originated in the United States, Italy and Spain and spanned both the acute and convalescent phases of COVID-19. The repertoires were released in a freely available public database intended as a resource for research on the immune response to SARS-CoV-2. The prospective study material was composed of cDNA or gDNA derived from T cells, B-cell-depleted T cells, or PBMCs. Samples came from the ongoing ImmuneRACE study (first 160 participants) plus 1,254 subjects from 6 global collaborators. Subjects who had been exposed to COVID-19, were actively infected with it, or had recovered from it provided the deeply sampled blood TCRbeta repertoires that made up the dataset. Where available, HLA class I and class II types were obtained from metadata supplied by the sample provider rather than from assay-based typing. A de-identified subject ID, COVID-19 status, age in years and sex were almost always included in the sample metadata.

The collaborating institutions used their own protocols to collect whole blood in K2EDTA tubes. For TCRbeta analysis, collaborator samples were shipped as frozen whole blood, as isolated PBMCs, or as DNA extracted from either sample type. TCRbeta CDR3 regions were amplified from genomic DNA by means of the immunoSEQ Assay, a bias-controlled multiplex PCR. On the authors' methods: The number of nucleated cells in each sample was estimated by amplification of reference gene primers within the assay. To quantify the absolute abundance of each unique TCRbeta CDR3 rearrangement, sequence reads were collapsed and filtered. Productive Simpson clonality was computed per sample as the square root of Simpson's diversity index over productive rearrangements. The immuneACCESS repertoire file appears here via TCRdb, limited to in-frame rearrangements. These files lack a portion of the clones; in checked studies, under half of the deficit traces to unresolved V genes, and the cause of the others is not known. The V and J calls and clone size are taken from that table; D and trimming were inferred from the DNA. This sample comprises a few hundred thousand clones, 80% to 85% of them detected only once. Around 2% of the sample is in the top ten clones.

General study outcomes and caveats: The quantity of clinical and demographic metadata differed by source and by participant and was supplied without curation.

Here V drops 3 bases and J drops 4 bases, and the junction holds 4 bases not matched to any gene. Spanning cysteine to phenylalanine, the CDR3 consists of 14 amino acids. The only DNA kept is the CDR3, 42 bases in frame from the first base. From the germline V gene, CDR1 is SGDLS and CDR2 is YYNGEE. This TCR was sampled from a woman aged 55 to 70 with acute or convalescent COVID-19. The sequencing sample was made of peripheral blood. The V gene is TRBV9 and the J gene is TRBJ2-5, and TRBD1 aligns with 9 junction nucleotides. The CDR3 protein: CASSGGQGAETQYF. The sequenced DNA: TGTGCCAGCAGCGGGGGACAGGGAGCAGAGACCCAGTACTTC.